Following are 29 T cell receptor beta chains from one sample sequenced in a study of shared clonotypes between healthy human individuals. The data were produced by immunoSEQ multiplex PCR, yet TCRdb's version contains in-frame clones alone and is incomplete. The repertoire holds some 2,400,000 clones, 95% seen once, with more than 0.1% in the top ten. The specimen was naive CD4+ T cells sorted from blood. The subset was: CD45RA+ positively selected. These receptors were obtained from a man between 18 and 35 years old in good health.

J is TRBJ1-1 and V is TRBV5-1, with a possible D match to TRBD1 (6 bases). This CDR3 has 16 residues. Deletions cut 4 bases from V and 4 bases from J, with 20 bases between. CDR1 SGHRS and CDR2 YFSETQ come from the germline V gene. The CDR3 sequence is CASSEIPTGLGTEAFF. The CDR3 DNA reads as TGCGCCAGCAGCGAGATCCCCACAGGGTTGGGCACTGAAGCTTTCTTT.

The J gene is TRBJ1-2, the V gene TRBV5-1, with D possibly being TRBD1 (6 bases). Trimming left V 4 bases short and J 4 bases short, with 20 bases between. The CDR3 is 16 residues long. CDR1 is SGHRS, CDR2 YFSETQ, per germline. The CDR3 region is CASSPGLGALSYGYTF. In DNA, the CDR3 is TGCGCCAGCAGCCCCGGTCTGGGGGCACTATCCTATGGCTACACCTTC.

The chain couples TRBV28 to TRBJ2-5, with D possibly TRBD1 on 6 matching bases. The CDR3 runs 14 residues. Germline loops: CDR1 MDHEN, CDR2 SYDVKM. V was shortened by 6 bases and J by 4 bases, with 15 bases between the two germline ends. This CDR3 reads CASRSRGMRETQYF. The CDR3 DNA sequence: TGTGCCAGCAGGAGTAGGGGGATGAGAGAGACCCAGTACTTC.

The V and J genes are TRBV9 and TRBJ2-5; D not resolved. Germline loops: CDR1 SGDLS, CDR2 YYNGEE. V lost 1 base and J lost 5, with 9 bases in between. The CDR3 covers 13 residues. This CDR3 reads CASSVSPSETQYF. In DNA form, the CDR3 reads TGTGCCAGCAGCGTATCCCCCTCGGAGACCCAGTACTTC.

About this clone: One end of the junction does not line up with germline, which may come from a read error. The chain couples TRBV28 to TRBJ1-5; TRBD1 is a possible D gene (5 bases). Germline V gene data show CDR1 as MDHEN and CDR2 as SYDVKM. The CDR3 extends over 12 amino acids. The CDR3 here is CASSGALGGRYF. In DNA form, the CDR3 reads TGTGCCAGCAGTGGGGCGTTGGGGGGAAGGTATTTT.

This clone came up once. DNA of the CDR3: TGTGCCAGCAGTGTATCGGTGGGGAGGGAGAGGTACAATGAGCAGTTCTTC. It yields the protein CASSVSVGRERYNEQFF. The rearrangement links TRBV25-1 to TRBJ2-1, with 7 positions matching TRBD2. Germline trimming cut 4 bases from V and 4 bases from J; bases unmatched to any gene: 13. The CDR3 is 17 amino acids. In germline, CDR1 is MGHDK, CDR2 SYGVNS.

In the case of this clone: Other DNA sequences in this specimen translate into the identical CDR3. V and J are TRBV5-1 and TRBJ2-3, with 15 bases lining up with TRBD2. V shed 3 bases, J shed 2 bases, and the junction held 4 bases outside the gene matches. The CDR3 has 17 amino acids. The V gene's germline CDR1 is SGHRS and CDR2 YFSETQ. The CDR3 protein is CASSSGLAGGSTDTQYF. For the CDR3, the DNA is TGCGCCAGCAGCTCGGGACTAGCGGGAGGTTCCACAGATACGCAGTATTTT.

About this clone: Other DNA sequences from this sample encode an identical CDR3 as well. The rearrangement joins TRBV5-1 to TRBJ2-7; 10 bases fit TRBD2. Germline values: CDR1 SGHRS, CDR2 YFSETQ. The V gene end was trimmed by 3 bases and the J gene end by 3 bases; junction bases not matched to a gene: 6. This CDR3 has 15 residues. CDR3 loop: CASSSIAGGRYEQYF. The CDR3, as DNA: TGCGCCAGCAGCTCCATAGCGGGAGGACGCTACGAGCAGTACTTC.

The genes are TRBV18 and TRBJ2-7; weak D call: TRBD2 (5 bases). Deletions cut 3 bases from V and 2 bases from J, with 14 bases between. There are 15 residues in the CDR3. CDR1 is KGHSH and CDR2 is LQKENI in the germline V gene. This CDR3 reads CASSPLAAGAYEQYF. CDR3 sequence (DNA): TGTGCCAGCTCACCCCTGGCTGCGGGCGCCTACGAGCAGTACTTC.

The rearrangement links TRBV6-1 to TRBJ2-7, with a possible D match to TRBD1 (5 bases). The CDR3 covers 13 residues. V was shortened by 4 bases and J by 3 bases, with 10 bases between the two germline ends. In germline, CDR1 is MNHNS, CDR2 SASEGT. The CDR3 sequence: CASSAGPHYEQYF. As DNA, the CDR3 is TGTGCCAGCAGTGCAGGGCCTCACTACGAGCAGTACTTC.

V usage is TRBV5-1 and J usage is TRBJ2-5; a weak D match, TRBD1 (5 bases). Trimming stripped 0 bases from V and 5 bases from J, with 11 bases between. Per germline, CDR1 SGHRS and CDR2 YFSETQ. This CDR3 has 14 residues. CDR3 residues: CASSLEGVEETQYF. The CDR3 DNA follows: TGCGCCAGCAGCTTGGAAGGGGTGGAGGAGACCCAGTACTTC.

The gene calls are TRBV4-1 and TRBJ2-2; D is ambiguous. CDR1 MGHRA and CDR2 YSYEKL come from the germline V gene. This CDR3 comprises 14 residues. V was pared by 1 base and J by 4 bases, with 7 bases between. The CDR3 region has the DNA TGCGCCAGCAGCCAAGGGCCGATCACCGGGGAGCTGTTTTTT. It encodes CASSQGPITGELFF.

Points on this clone: Distinct nucleotide sequences in the sample also encode this CDR3. The CDR3 coding sequence is TGTGCCATCAGTGATGGCTACTCCTACGAGCAGTACTTC. Amino acid sequence: CAISDGYSYEQYF. The chain couples TRBV10-3 to TRBJ2-7; no firm D call. Per germline, CDR1 ENHRY and CDR2 SYGVKD. The CDR3 has 13 residues. Trimming removed 3 bases at V and 0 bases at J, with 6 bases between.

J is TRBJ2-3 and V is TRBV7-9; 12 bases align to TRBD1. The ends lost 5 bases at V and 7 bases at J; junction bases unmatched: 10. CDR3 size: 16 residues. Germline assignment: CDR1 SEHNR and CDR2 FQNEAQ (reference sequence). This chain's CDR3 is CASSHLPGQGANTQYF. As DNA, the CDR3 is TGTGCCAGCAGCCACCTGCCGGGACAGGGGGCGAATACGCAGTATTTT.

This chain links TRBV27 with TRBJ2-2; no firm D call. Germline V gene lookup returns CDR1 MNHEY and CDR2 SMNVEV (reference sequence). V was clipped by 8 bases and J by 4 bases, with 14 bases between them. CDR3 size: 14 residues. The CDR3 region is CASASGFFTGELFF. CDR3 bases: TGTGCCAGCGCGTCCGGGTTCTTCACCGGGGAGCTGTTTTTT.

Concerning this clone itself: This CDR3 is also generated by other DNA sequences in the sample. The chain links TRBV30 to TRBJ1-5; D is ambiguous. Germline V gives CDR1 GTSNPN, CDR2 SVGIG (reference sequence). CDR3 length equals 13 residues. Trimming pared 3 bases from V and 5 bases from J, leaving 11 bases between. CDR3 protein: CAWSASGDQPQHF. The CDR3 DNA is TGTGCCTGGAGCGCCTCCGGGGATCAGCCCCAGCATTTT.

The chain is built from TRBV6-1 and TRBJ2-5; D is possibly TRBD1 (6 bases). CDR1 is MNHNS and CDR2 is SASEGT in the germline V gene. The CDR3 loop spans 14 amino acids. V lost 10 bases and J 6 bases, leaving 21 bases between the germline ends. The CDR3 loop reads CATMWTAPVKTQYF. CDR3 bases: TGTGCCACCATGTGGACAGCCCCGGTGAAGACCCAGTACTTC.

To note about this clone: Within the sample, other DNA sequences also encode this same CDR3. This chain connects TRBV5-1 to TRBJ1-5; D might be TRBD1 (6 bases). Trimming removed 0 bases at V and 0 bases at J, with 7 bases between. CDR1 is SGHRS, CDR2 YFSETQ, per germline. This CDR3 spans 15 amino acids. The CDR3: CASSLEGDSNQPQHF. CDR3 in DNA: TGCGCCAGCAGCTTGGAGGGGGATAGCAATCAGCCCCAGCATTTT.

V gene TRBV18 combines with J gene TRBJ2-4, with D uncertain. V was clipped by 3 bases and J by 5 bases, with 8 bases between them. This CDR3 is built from 13 residues. In germline, CDR1 is KGHSH, CDR2 LQKENI. The CDR3 nucleotides read TGTGCCAGCTCACCGAACACTGAAAACATTCAGTACTTC. Amino acid sequence: CASSPNTENIQYF.

The rearrangement joins TRBV30 to TRBJ1-1; weak D call: TRBD1 (5 bases). Germline loops: CDR1 GTSNPN, CDR2 SVGIG (reference sequence). CDR3 length: 12 residues. Trimming took 2 bases from V and 6 from J, leaving 10 bases between them. CDR3 protein: CAWSLQQAEAFF. The CDR3, as DNA: TGTGCCTGGAGTTTACAACAGGCTGAAGCTTTCTTT. Combining the CDR3 with reference TRBV30 and TRBJ1-1 gives the whole variable domain SQTIHQWPATLVQPVGSPLSLECTVEGTSNPNLYWYRQAAGRGLQLLFYSVGIGQISSEVPQNLSASRPQDRQFILSSKKLLLSDSGFYLCAWSLQQAEAFFGQGTRLTVV.

This clone has just one count. V gene TRBV2 combines with J gene TRBJ2-3; D is uncertain. The CDR3 runs 16 residues. CDR1 SNHLY and CDR2 FYNNEI come from the germline V gene. V lost 7 bases and J 2 bases, leaving 19 bases between the germline ends. The CDR3 bases are TGTGCCAGCAAAGGACGCCGACTCCTAGTCACAGATACGCAGTATTTT. It yields the protein CASKGRRLLVTDTQYF.

The V gene is TRBV4-3, the J gene TRBJ1-4; no reliable D call. Per the germline V gene, CDR1 is LGHNA and CDR2 is YSLEER. V was trimmed by 0 bases and J by 8 bases, leaving 13 bases between them. The CDR3 has 15 residues. CDR3 nucleotides: TGCGCCAGCAGCCAAGACCCAAACGGCAGGGAAAAACTGTTTTTT. Translation gives CASSQDPNGREKLFF.

The chain recombines TRBV7-8 with TRBJ2-2; weak D call: TRBD2 (6 bases). V gave up 1 base and J gave up 3 bases, with 18 bases separating them. The CDR3 totals 18 residues. Germline-derived CDR1 and CDR2 are SGHVS and FQNEAQ. CDR3 sequence (DNA): TGTGCCAGCAGCTTAGGGTATTCTCTAGCGTTCGACACCGGGGAGCTGTTTTTT. Translation: CASSLGYSLAFDTGELFF.

The V and J genes are TRBV15 and TRBJ2-4; perhaps TRBD1 as D (6 bases). The CDR3 totals 15 residues. V lost 3 bases and J lost 7, with 16 bases in between. Germline loops: CDR1 LNHNV, CDR2 YYDKDF (reference sequence). The CDR3 coding sequence is TGTGCCACCAGCAGGAGGGAAGCAGGGGCGAACATTCAGTACTTC. This encodes CATSRREAGANIQYF.

The chain is built from TRBV4-1 and TRBJ2-5; 7 bases are a match to TRBD2. The germline V gene encodes CDR1 MGHRA and CDR2 YSYEKL. Losses at the gene ends were 1 base for V and 9 bases for J; bases not matched to a gene: 11. This CDR3 is 15 amino acids long. CDR3 loop: CASSQVLASPGSQYF. The CDR3 DNA follows: TGCGCCAGCAGCCAAGTACTAGCGTCCCCGGGGTCCCAGTACTTC.

Details on this clone: Other DNA sequences from this sample encode an identical CDR3 as well. The gene calls are TRBV29-1 and TRBJ1-1, with D perhaps matching TRBD1 (5 bases). CDR1 and CDR2 from the germline V gene are SQVTM and ANQGSEA. Trimming took 4 bases from V and 0 from J, leaving 9 bases between them. CDR3 length: 13 amino acids. The CDR3 is CSVARGMNTEAFF. DNA for the CDR3: TGCAGCGTTGCACGGGGCATGAACACTGAAGCTTTCTTT. Looking up the rest from reference TRBV29-1 and TRBJ1-1 gives the full variable domain: SAVISQKPSRDICQRGTSLTIQCQVDSQVTMMFWYRQQPGQSLTLIATANQGSEATYESGFVIDKFPISRPNLTFSTLTVSNMSPEDSSIYLCSVARGMNTEAFFGQGTRLTVV.

The rearrangement links TRBV30 to TRBJ2-6, with D hard to call. This CDR3 is built from 15 residues. Germline values: CDR1 GTSNPN, CDR2 SVGIG (reference sequence). The ends were cut back, 0 bases at V and 0 bases at J, with 6 bases in the middle. CDR3 amino acids: CAWSVGSSGANVLTF. The CDR3 DNA reads as TGTGCCTGGAGTGTAGGTTCCTCTGGGGCCAACGTCCTGACTTTC.

The chain uses TRBV19 and TRBJ1-2, with 7 bases lining up with TRBD1. The germline V gene has CDR1 LNHDA and CDR2 SQIVND (reference sequence). The ends lost 7 bases at V and 6 bases at J; junction bases unmatched: 17. The CDR3 is made up of 16 amino acids. CDR3 amino acids: CASTLPRAGGTDGYTF. CDR3 nucleotides: TGTGCCAGTACCCTTCCTAGGGCAGGGGGGACTGATGGCTACACCTTC.

In this sample, this clone turned up once. The chain combines TRBV5-1 with TRBJ2-3, with D tentatively TRBD1 or TRBD2 (7 bases each). V was cut by 4 bases and J by 4 bases, with 16 bases left in between. Germline V gene sequence: CDR1 SGHRS, CDR2 YFSETQ. The CDR3 extends over 15 amino acids. CDR3 sequence: CASSSTGAGADTQYF. Here the CDR3 DNA reads TGCGCCAGCAGCAGTACAGGGGCGGGAGCAGATACGCAGTATTTT. Supplemented by reference TRBV5-1 and TRBJ2-3, the full variable domain reads KAGVTQTPRYLIKTRGQQVTLSCSPISGHRSVSWYQQTPGQGLQFLFEYFSETQRNKGNFPGRFSGRQFSNSRSEMNVSTLELGDSALYLCASSSTGAGADTQYFGPGTRLTVL.